This T cell receptor (beta chain) was retrieved from a study of radiation and T cells in renal cell carcinoma. Study summary: Nephrectomy followed 15 Gy stereotactic body radiation by 4 weeks.

Findings of the study overall: In blood, top tumor clones expanded by 2 weeks, shrinking by 4.

TCRdb's table, derived via immunoSEQ multiplex PCR, lists solely in-frame clones and lacks some. The data hold approximately 140,000 clones, with less than 90% observed a single time. Documented time point: baseline pretreatment blood. Indicated treatment: 15 Gy SBRT to primary tumor, nephrectomy 4 weeks later. Radiation-treated patients gave blood at baseline, week 2 and week 4. The tumor was a clear cell renal cell carcinoma. About this clone: Antigen unknown.

The CDR3 runs to 13 residues. The V gene's germline CDR1 is MGHDK and CDR2 SYGVNS. Trimming stripped 8 bases from V and 4 bases from J, with 14 bases between. V is TRBV25-1 and J is TRBJ2-5; possible D gene TRBD1, 6 bases. Sequencing used blood, obtained from a patient whose treatment included radiotherapy and nephrectomy. The sequence was obtained from a woman in her sixties or seventies with renal cell carcinoma. As DNA, the CDR3 is TGTGCCAGCCAACAAACAGGGAGAGAGACCCAGTACTTC. Encoded protein: CASQQTGRETQYF.